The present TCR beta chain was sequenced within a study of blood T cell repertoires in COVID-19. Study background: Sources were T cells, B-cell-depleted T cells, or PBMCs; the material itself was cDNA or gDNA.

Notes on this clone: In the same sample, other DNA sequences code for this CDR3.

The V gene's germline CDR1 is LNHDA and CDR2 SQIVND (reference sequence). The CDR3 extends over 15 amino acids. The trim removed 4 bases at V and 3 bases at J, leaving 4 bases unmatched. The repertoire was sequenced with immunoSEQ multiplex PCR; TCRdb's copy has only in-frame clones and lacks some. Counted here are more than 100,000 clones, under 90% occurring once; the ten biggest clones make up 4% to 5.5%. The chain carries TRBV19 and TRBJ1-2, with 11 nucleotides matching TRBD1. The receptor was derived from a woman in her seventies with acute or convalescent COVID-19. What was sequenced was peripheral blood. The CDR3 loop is CASSTRDRGDYGYTF. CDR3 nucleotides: TGTGCCAGTAGTACCCGGGACAGGGGGGACTATGGCTACACCTTC.